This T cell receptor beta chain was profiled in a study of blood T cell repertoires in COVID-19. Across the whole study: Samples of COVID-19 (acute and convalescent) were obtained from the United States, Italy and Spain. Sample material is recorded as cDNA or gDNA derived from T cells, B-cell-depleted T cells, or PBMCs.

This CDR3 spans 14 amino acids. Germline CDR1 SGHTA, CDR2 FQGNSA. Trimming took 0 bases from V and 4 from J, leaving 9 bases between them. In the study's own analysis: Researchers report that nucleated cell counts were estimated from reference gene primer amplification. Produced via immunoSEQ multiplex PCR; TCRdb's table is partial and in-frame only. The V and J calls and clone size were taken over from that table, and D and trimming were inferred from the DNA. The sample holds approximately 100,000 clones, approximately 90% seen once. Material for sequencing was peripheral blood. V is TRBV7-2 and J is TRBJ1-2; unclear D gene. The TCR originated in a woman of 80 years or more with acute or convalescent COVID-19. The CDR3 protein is CASSLAVNSYGYTF. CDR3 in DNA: TGTGCCAGCAGCTTAGCGGTGAACTCCTATGGCTACACCTTC.